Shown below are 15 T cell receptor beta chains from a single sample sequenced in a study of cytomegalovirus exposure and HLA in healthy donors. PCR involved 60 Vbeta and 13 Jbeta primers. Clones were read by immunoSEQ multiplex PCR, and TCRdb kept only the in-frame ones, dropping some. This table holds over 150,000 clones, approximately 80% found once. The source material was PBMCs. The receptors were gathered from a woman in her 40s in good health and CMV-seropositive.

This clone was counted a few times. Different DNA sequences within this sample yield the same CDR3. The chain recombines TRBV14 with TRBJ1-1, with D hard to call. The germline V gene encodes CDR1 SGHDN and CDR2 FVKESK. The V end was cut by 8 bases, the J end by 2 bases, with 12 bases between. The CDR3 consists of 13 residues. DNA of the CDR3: TGTGCCAGCTCGAGGGTTTCTAACACTGAAGCTTTCTTT. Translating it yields CASSRVSNTEAFF.

The CDR3 DNA sequence: TGTGCCAGTTCGGGACGACAGGGGGCGGGGTATGGCTACACCTTC. Encoded protein: CASSGRQGAGYGYTF. The rearrangement joins TRBV6-1 to TRBJ1-2; 10 bases are shared with TRBD1. The CDR3 length is 15 residues. The germline V gene has CDR1 MNHNS and CDR2 SASEGT. Unmatched junction bases numbered 12, after V lost 9 bases and J lost 5 bases.

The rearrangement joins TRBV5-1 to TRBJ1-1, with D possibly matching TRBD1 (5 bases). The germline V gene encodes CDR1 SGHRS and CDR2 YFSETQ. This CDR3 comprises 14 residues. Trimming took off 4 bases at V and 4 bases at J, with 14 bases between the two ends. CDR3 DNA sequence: TGCGCCAGCAGCCTTTCGGGGGGTAGCACTGAAGCTTTCTTT. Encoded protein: CASSLSGGSTEAFF.

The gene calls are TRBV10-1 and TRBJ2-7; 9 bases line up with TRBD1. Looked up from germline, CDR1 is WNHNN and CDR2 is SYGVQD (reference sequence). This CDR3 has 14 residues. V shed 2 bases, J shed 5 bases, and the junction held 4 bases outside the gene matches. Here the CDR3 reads CASSEGTGHNEQYF. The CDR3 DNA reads TGCGCCAGCAGTGAGGGGACAGGGCATAACGAGCAGTACTTC.

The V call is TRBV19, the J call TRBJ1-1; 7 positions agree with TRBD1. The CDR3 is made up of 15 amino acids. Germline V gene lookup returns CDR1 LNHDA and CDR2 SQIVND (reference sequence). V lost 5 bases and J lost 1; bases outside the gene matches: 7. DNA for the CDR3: TGTGCCAGTAGTCCTGGGGGGACAGCGAACACTGAAGCTTTCTTT. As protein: CASSPGGTANTEAFF.

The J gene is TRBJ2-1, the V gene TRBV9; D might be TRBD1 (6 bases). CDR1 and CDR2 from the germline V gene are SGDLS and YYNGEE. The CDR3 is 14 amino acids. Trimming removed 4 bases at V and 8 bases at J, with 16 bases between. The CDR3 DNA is TGTGCCAGCAGCCTGGACAGCCGGAGCCATGAGCAGTTCTTC. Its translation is CASSLDSRSHEQFF.

This CDR3 is CASSYGRGLYGYTF. CDR3 DNA: TGTGCCAGCAGTTACGGCAGGGGGCTTTATGGCTACACCTTC. The gene calls are TRBV6-5 and TRBJ1-2; 8 bases match TRBD1. The CDR3 consists of 14 residues. Per the germline V gene, CDR1 is MNHEY and CDR2 is SVGAGI. Unmatched junction bases numbered 4, after V lost 2 bases and J lost 5 bases.

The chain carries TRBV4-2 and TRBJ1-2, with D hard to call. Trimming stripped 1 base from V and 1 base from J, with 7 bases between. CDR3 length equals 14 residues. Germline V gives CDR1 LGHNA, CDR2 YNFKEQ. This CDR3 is CASSQGQVNYGYTF. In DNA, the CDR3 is TGTGCCAGCAGCCAAGGGCAGGTTAACTATGGCTACACCTTC.

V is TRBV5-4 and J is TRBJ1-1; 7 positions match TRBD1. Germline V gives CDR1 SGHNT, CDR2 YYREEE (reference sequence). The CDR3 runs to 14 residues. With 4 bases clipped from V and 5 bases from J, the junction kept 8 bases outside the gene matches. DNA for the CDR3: TGTGCCAGCAGCCGGCAGGGGGGAGAAACTGAAGCTTTCTTT. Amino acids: CASSRQGGETEAFF.

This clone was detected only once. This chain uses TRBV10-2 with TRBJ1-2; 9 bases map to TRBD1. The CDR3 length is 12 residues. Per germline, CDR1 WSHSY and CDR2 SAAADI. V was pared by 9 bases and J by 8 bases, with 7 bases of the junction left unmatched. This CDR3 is CASGDRALGYTF. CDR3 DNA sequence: TGCGCCAGTGGGGACAGGGCCTTAGGCTACACCTTC.

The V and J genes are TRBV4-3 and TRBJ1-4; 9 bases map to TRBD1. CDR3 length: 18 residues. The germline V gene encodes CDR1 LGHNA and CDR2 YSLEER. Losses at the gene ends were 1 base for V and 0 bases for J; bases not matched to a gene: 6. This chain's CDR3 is CASSQGTGVVPTNEKLFF. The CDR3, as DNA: TGCGCCAGCAGCCAAGGGACAGGGGTCGTTCCAACTAATGAAAAACTGTTTTTT.

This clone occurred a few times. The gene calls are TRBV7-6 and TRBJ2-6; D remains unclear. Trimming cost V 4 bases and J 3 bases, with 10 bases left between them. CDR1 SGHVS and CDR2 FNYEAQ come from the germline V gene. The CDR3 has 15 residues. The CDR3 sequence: CASSSSWSGANVLTF. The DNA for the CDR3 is TGTGCCAGCAGCTCCTCGTGGAGTGGGGCCAACGTCCTGACTTTC.

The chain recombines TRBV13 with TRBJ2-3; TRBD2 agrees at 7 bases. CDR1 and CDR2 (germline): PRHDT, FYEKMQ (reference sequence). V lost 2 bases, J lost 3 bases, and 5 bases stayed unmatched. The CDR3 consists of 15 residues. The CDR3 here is CASSLNQAGTDTQYF. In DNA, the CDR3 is TGTGCCAGCAGCTTAAATCAAGCGGGAACAGATACGCAGTATTTT.

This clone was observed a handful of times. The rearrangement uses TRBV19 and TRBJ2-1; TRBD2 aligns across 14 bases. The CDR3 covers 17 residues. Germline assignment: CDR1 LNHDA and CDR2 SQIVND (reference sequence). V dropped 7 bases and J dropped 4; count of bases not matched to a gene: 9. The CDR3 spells CASNSGTSGGFYNEQFF. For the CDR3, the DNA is TGTGCCAGTAATTCCGGGACTAGCGGGGGATTTTACAATGAGCAGTTCTTC.

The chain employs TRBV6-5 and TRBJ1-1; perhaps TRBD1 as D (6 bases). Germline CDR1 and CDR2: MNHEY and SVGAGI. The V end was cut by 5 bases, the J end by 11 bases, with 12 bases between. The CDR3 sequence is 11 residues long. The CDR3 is CASSQGFTAFF. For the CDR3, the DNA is TGTGCCAGCAGTCAGGGGTTTACGGCTTTCTTT.